The present T cell receptor (beta chain) was sequenced within a study of T cells in Graves' hyperthyroidism and ophthalmopathy. TCR beta CDR3 regions were amplified from RNA transcripts. The study used the HTBI primer set for a first-round RT-PCR of the TCR CDR3. TCRdb recomputed calls from the multiplex PCR reads with MiXCR, one row per CDR3 protein. The sample has around 600,000 distinct CDR3 sequences, more than 15% seen once. This clonotype was seen ten or more times. The sequencing input was blood. The clonotype originates from a woman in her twenties or thirties with Graves' hyperthyroidism.

The CDR3 DNA sequence: TGTGCCAGCAGCTTAGGCGGGACTAGTCACGATGAGCAGTTCTTC. Translation: CASSLGGTSHDEQFF. The chain joins TRBV11-2 to TRBJ2-1; 8 nucleotides line up with TRBD2. V shed 1 base, J shed 8 bases, and the junction held 7 bases outside the gene matches. The V gene's germline CDR1 is SGHAT and CDR2 FQNNGV. This CDR3 has 15 residues.